These T cell receptor beta chains were read from a single sample in a study of blood T cell repertoires in COVID-19. TCRdb keeps only in-frame clones here, not all; method: immunoSEQ multiplex PCR. The data show roughly 120,000 clones, less than 85% seen once. The sequenced sample was peripheral blood. The receptors were sampled from a man aged 45 to 65 with acute or convalescent COVID-19. CDR3s include the opening cysteine and the closing phenylalanine or tryptophan. The D gene is left open where the match is weak. Some rows mark clone size as missing; the rest say once, few, many or name a class of expanded clone.

clone size	D gene	CDR3 length	J gene	V gene	CDR3 DNA	CDR3 protein
.	TRBD1	16	TRBJ1-6	TRBV15	TGTGCCACCAGCCTCGACAGGGGGGGATTTAATTCACCCCTCCACTTT	CATSLDRGGFNSPLHF
.	TRBD1	14	TRBJ1-1	TRBV7-9	TGTGCCAGCAGCATTCACAGGGGTGACACTGAAGCTTTCTTT	CASSIHRGDTEAFF
once	.	15	TRBJ2-7	TRBV19	TGTGCCAGTAGTATGGAACAGACCGGTTCATACGAGCAGTACTTC	CASSMEQTGSYEQYF
.	TRBD2	16	TRBJ2-1	TRBV10-2	TGCGCCAGCAGTGAGTCGTGGGGGGGTAACTACAATGAGCAGTTCTTC	CASSESWGGNYNEQFF
once	TRBD1	15	TRBJ2-2	TRBV30	TGTGCCTGGAGTGTGACAGGGGGGAACACCGGGGAGCTGTTTTTT	CAWSVTGGNTGELFF
few	.	13	TRBJ1-1	TRBV7-3	TGTGCCAGCAGCACTGACTTGAACACTGAAGCTTTCTTT	CASSTDLNTEAFF
.	.	12	TRBJ1-1	TRBV6-5	TGTGCCAGCAGTTACTCGCGATTTGAAGCTTTCTTT	CASSYSRFEAFF
.	TRBD1	15	TRBJ2-7	TRBV19	TGTGCCAGTAGTCTAAGACAGGGAAATCTCTACGAGCAGTACTTC	CASSLRQGNLYEQYF
few	.	13	TRBJ1-4	TRBV30	TGTGCCTGGAGCGGACAAACTAATGAAAAACTGTTTTTT	CAWSGQTNEKLFF
.	.	17	TRBJ2-1	TRBV28	TGTGCCAGCAGTTTATATCCGACGGGAGATCACTACAATGAGCAGTTCTTC	CASSLYPTGDHYNEQFF
.	.	12	TRBJ1-5	TRBV20-1	TGCAGTGCTAGTCAGGGGAATCAGCCCCAGCATTTT	CSASQGNQPQHF